Included here is one TCR beta chain sequence, with context. Germline-derived CDR1 and CDR2 are SNHLY and FYNNEI. Losses at the gene ends were 4 bases for V and 1 base for J; bases not matched to a gene: 14. The CDR3 runs 19 residues. Method: immunoSEQ multiplex PCR; TCRdb's copy keeps in-frame clones and lacks some. The table has under 150,000 clones, around 89% seen once; the top ten hold around 28%. This sample was taken from a study of blood T cell repertoires in COVID-19. The overall study: The cDNA or gDNA used as material had been derived from T cells, B-cell-depleted T cells, or PBMCs.

This TCR was sampled from a human donor in a cohort sampled during active COVID-19. Sequencing input: peripheral blood. The chain uses TRBV2 and TRBJ1-5, with 9 bases lining up with TRBD1. This CDR3 is CASSGSSGTGSLSNQPQHF. The DNA of the CDR3 is TGTGCCAGCAGTGGATCCTCCGGGACAGGGTCTTTGAGCAATCAGCCCCAGCATTTT.